A selection of T cell receptor beta chains follows, all from one sample in a study of Ad26.COV2.S vaccination and SARS-CoV-2 variants. Repertoires were generated with immunoSEQ multiplex PCR, while TCRdb's copy carries only in-frame clones and drops some. The sample carries about 320,000 clones, more than 70% recorded once. Sample: peripheral blood, taken in a trial of Ad26.COV2.S vaccine versus placebo. Every receptor here comes from a person between 18 and 59 years old who received the Ad26.COV2.S COVID-19 vaccine or a placebo. The CDR3 runs from the conserved cysteine through the conserved F or W.

j_call v_call cdr3_aa
TRBJ1-5 TRBV7-2 CASSETGNNQPQHF
TRBJ1-5 TRBV6-5 CASSYAPNQPQHF
TRBJ1-1 TRBV30 CARYSRENTEAFF
TRBJ1-5 TRBV5-1 CASSAGGGNQPQHF
TRBJ2-3 TRBV5-1 CASLGGPNTDTQYF
TRBJ1-4 TRBV6-5 CASTLRRNEKLFF
TRBJ1-5 TRBV7-2 CASSLGPGRGGNQPQHF
TRBJ1-1 TRBV19 CASSNLRDSFLNTEAFF
TRBJ1-2 TRBV18 CASSWDRGGYTF
TRBJ2-1 TRBV4-1 CASSQKLAGAYNEQFF
TRBJ1-1 TRBV21-1 CASTHPGTEAFF
TRBJ1-6 TRBV6-5 CASSYPPGVTLHF
TRBJ1-5 TRBV15 CATSRESDPNQPQHF
TRBJ1-1 TRBV5-1 CASSLIQEAEAFF
TRBJ2-2 TRBV5-1 CASSLNTGFGELFF
TRBJ1-1 TRBV7-8 CASSLAGAEAFF
TRBJ1-1 TRBV5-1 CASSHDAGTGRGNTEAFF
TRBJ1-1 TRBV6-5 CASRQVNTEAFF
TRBJ1-6 TRBV11-2 CASSLGPGGSPLHF
TRBJ2-3 TRBV29-1 CSVGTDTQYF
TRBJ1-2 TRBV4-2 CASSQDAGDGYTF
TRBJ1-5 TRBV14 CASSRNSNQPQHF
TRBJ1-2 TRBV10-3 CAISPGHDYGYTF
TRBJ2-5 TRBV10-3 CAISEEYGQETQYF
TRBJ2-7 TRBV9 CASSVAASGSYEQYF
TRBJ1-2 TRBV29-1 CSVSSPDRGLGGYTF
TRBJ2-1 TRBV7-9 CASSRQSTGFKGINEQFF
TRBJ1-2 TRBV30 CAFRDTLIGDYGYTF
TRBJ2-7 TRBV5-1 CASSLYRDISYEQYF
TRBJ2-1 TRBV4-2 CASSQSTSGGLNEQFF
TRBJ1-5 TRBV7-2 CASSPVPGLVQPQHF
TRBJ2-7 TRBV7-2 CASSLYSFGTGDPYEQYF
TRBJ1-3 TRBV3-1/TRBV3-2 CASSRGTTGNTIYF
TRBJ1-3 TRBV5-1 CASSLGLASSGNTIYF
TRBJ1-1 TRBV6-5 CASRPGVVTEAFF
TRBJ2-3 TRBV6-2/TRBV6-3 CASSTQGTVGFTDTQYF
TRBJ1-3 TRBV19 CAAKSGEGFGGNTIYF
TRBJ2-2 TRBV30 CAWSSQTRTGELFF
TRBJ2-3 TRBV18 CASSPPWGKGTDTQYF
TRBJ2-1 TRBV2 CASSSDYYNEQFF
TRBJ2-4 TRBV6-2/TRBV6-3 CASSYSGTVNIQYF
TRBJ1-1 TRBV5-1 CASSPWTGNTEAFF
TRBJ2-6 TRBV14 CASNDRGVSGANVLTF
TRBJ1-1 TRBV3-1/TRBV3-2 CASSQEPVNTEAFF
TRBJ1-6 TRBV6-5 CASTPQGADSPLHF
TRBJ1-4 TRBV5-1 CASSLGHGVANEKLFF
TRBJ2-1 TRBV6-5 CASSYSGQDYNEQFF
TRBJ1-2 TRBV5-1 CASSTGTGGPHFYGYTF
TRBJ2-3 TRBV24-1 CATSGTTSGGANTQYF
TRBJ1-3 TRBV4-3 CASSQGTSPLSGNTIYF
TRBJ1-2 TRBV2 CASRRPLGQGKALYGYTF
TRBJ1-6 TRBV7-2 CASSLAGRSVLHF
TRBJ1-5 TRBV5-5 CASSLGQRYQPQHF
TRBJ1-3 TRBV27 CASSLSMTGNTIYF
TRBJ2-5 TRBV25-1 CASSETTVGVETQYF
TRBJ2-6 TRBV7-8 CASSLTQSQGAGANVLTF
TRBJ1-2 TRBV7-2 CASSLVTRTGGRNGYTF
TRBJ2-3 TRBV4-1 CASRETSISGTQYF
TRBJ1-3 TRBV2 CASSGDRGRRAGNTIYF
TRBJ1-5 TRBV6-5 CASTWGGTTDQPQHF